What follows describes a single T cell receptor beta chain. The germline CDR1 and CDR2 sequences are MNHNY and SVGAGI (reference sequence). There are 15 residues in the CDR3. The junction had 5 bases not matched to a gene; V was cut back by 6 bases and J by 2 bases. This record belongs to a study of somatic mutations in cytotoxic T cells in rheumatoid arthritis. Sequencing was performed with immunoSEQ multiplex PCR; in TCRdb, only in-frame clones are kept and a portion is missing. Of around 14,000 clones listed, under 95% are singletons. The source is a man in his 70s with rheumatoid arthritis. The source material was CD4+ T cells sorted from blood. This chain connects TRBV6-6 to TRBJ2-7; 12 bases agree with TRBD2. The CDR3 region has the DNA TGTGCCAGCAGGCTAGCGGGAGGGCTCGCCTACGAGCAGTACTTC. Protein product: CASRLAGGLAYEQYF.